This passage covers 18 T cell receptor beta chains from one sample sequenced in a study of cytomegalovirus exposure and HLA in healthy donors (dated by TCRdb to 2016 to 2017). Preparation of the library involved the immunoSEQ multiplex PCR assay. For the multiplex PCR, a mixture combining 60 forward primers for TCR Vbeta segments and 13 reverse primers for TCR Jbeta segments was used. TCRdb stores this immuneACCESS table with in-frame sequences only. Part of the clones is absent; in the studies checked, under half of the shortfall reflects unresolved V genes, and no reason is known for the rest. The sample data list about 170,000 clones, and 70% to 80% of these were observed just once. The ten most abundant clones make up about 2.5% of the sample. Input material: PBMCs. These receptors all come from a woman in her forties or fifties in good health and CMV-seronegative.

The V gene is TRBV6-5, the J gene TRBJ2-3; TRBD2 matches at 9 bases. The CDR3 length is 15 residues. The junction had 8 bases not matched to a gene; V was cut back by 6 bases and J by 4 bases. CDR1 and CDR2 from the germline V gene are MNHEY and SVGAGI. CDR3 region: CASRPLAGNPDTQYF. DNA for the CDR3: TGTGCCAGCAGGCCCCTAGCGGGAAACCCAGATACGCAGTATTTT.

The chain is built from TRBV7-2 and TRBJ1-4; no firm D call. The CDR3 has 16 residues. Per the germline V gene, CDR1 is SGHTA and CDR2 is FQGNSA. With 5 bases removed from V and 0 bases from J, the gap between germline ends came to 13 bases. The CDR3 DNA reads TGTGCCAGCAGCCAACGCTCCGGGACAACTAATGAAAAACTGTTTTTT. Residues: CASSQRSGTTNEKLFF.

The gene calls are TRBV6-4 and TRBJ2-3; 9 bases are a match to TRBD2. This CDR3 region has 16 residues. V was clipped by 6 bases and J by 1 base; unmatched bases: 8. CDR1 is MRHNA, CDR2 SNTAGT, per germline. The CDR3 is CASSVLAGRGTDTQYF. CDR3 DNA: TGTGCCAGCAGCGTTCTAGCGGGAAGGGGCACAGATACGCAGTATTTT.

This chain connects TRBV19 to TRBJ2-2; TRBD1 might be the D (5 bases). Trimming removed 5 bases from V and 2 bases from J, with 15 bases in between. This CDR3 has 16 residues. Germline V gene lookup returns CDR1 LNHDA and CDR2 SQIVND (reference sequence). CDR3: CASSPGITGNTGELFF. The CDR3 DNA sequence: TGTGCCAGTAGTCCAGGAATAACAGGAAACACCGGGGAGCTGTTTTTT.

The chain recombines TRBV7-8 with TRBJ1-5, with D perhaps matching TRBD1 (6 bases). The CDR3 has 15 residues. Trimming stripped 4 bases from V and 0 bases from J, with 10 bases between. The germline V gene has CDR1 SGHVS and CDR2 FQNEAQ. The CDR3 DNA follows: TGTGCCAGCAGCTACCTGACAGGTAGCAATCAGCCCCAGCATTTT. It encodes CASSYLTGSNQPQHF.

This chain links TRBV11-2 with TRBJ1-1; maybe TRBD1 (5 bases). V was shortened by 5 bases and J by 4 bases, with 14 bases between the two germline ends. The V gene's germline CDR1 is SGHAT and CDR2 FQNNGV. There are 14 residues in the CDR3. The CDR3 protein is CASSHSGPATEAFF. The DNA of the CDR3 is TGTGCCAGCAGCCACTCAGGGCCGGCCACTGAAGCTTTCTTT.

The V and J genes are TRBV11-1 and TRBJ2-7; 10 bases are a match to TRBD1. V was pared by 5 bases and J by 7 bases, with 20 bases of the junction left unmatched. There are 18 residues in the CDR3. Germline V lookup: CDR1 SGHAT, CDR2 FQDESV (reference sequence). The CDR3 DNA reads TGTGCCAGCAGCCTCGATTTAGGCACGGGGACAGGGGCGAGGGAGCAGTACTTC. Its protein is CASSLDLGTGTGAREQYF. Based on the CDR3 plus reference TRBV11-1 and TRBJ2-7, the full variable domain is EAEVAQSPRYKITEKSQAVAFWCDPISGHATLYWYRQILGQGPELLVQFQDESVVDDSQLPKDRFSAERLKGVDSTLKIQPAELGDSAMYLCASSLDLGTGTGAREQYFGPGTRLTVT.

This clone was observed a handful of times. The chain uses TRBV10-3 and TRBJ2-3, with 10 positions matching TRBD1. The CDR3 is 13 amino acids. The germline V gene encodes CDR1 ENHRY and CDR2 SYGVKD. Trimming removed 9 bases from V and 6 bases from J; junction bases left unmatched: 6. DNA for the CDR3: TGTGCCATGAGAGGACAGGGGGTGGATACGCAGTATTTT. Its translation is CAMRGQGVDTQYF.

This chain connects TRBV4-2 to TRBJ1-4; D gene unclear. Germline CDR1 is LGHNA and CDR2 is YNFKEQ. CDR3 length equals 16 residues. V was clipped by 0 bases and J by 2 bases, with 10 bases between them. The CDR3 DNA reads as TGTGCCAGCAGCCAAGAGTCCGGGTTTACTAATGAAAAACTGTTTTTT. Its protein product is CASSQESGFTNEKLFF.

The chain has TRBV28 and TRBJ2-5, with a possible D match to TRBD2 (6 bases). The end of the DNA fits TRBJ2-7 better, so the J call may be wrong. Germline CDR1 is MDHEN and CDR2 is SYDVKM. This CDR3 region has 15 residues. The CDR3 DNA follows: TGTGCCAGCAGTTTATATGGGACTGCGATCTACGAGCAGTACTTC. This codes for CASSLYGTAIYEQYF.

This clone was seen once. V usage is TRBV7-9 and J usage is TRBJ2-5; TRBD2 matches 11 bases. Trimming at V came to 4 bases and at J to 4 bases, leaving 5 bases not matched to a gene. CDR1 and CDR2 from the germline V gene are SEHNR and FQNEAQ (reference sequence). The CDR3 covers 15 residues. The CDR3 sequence is CASSSTLAGGETQYF. Written as DNA, the CDR3 is TGTGCCAGCAGCTCAACCCTAGCGGGGGGAGAGACCCAGTACTTC.

V gene TRBV5-1 combines with J gene TRBJ2-2; 13 bases match TRBD2. Per the germline V gene, CDR1 is SGHRS and CDR2 is YFSETQ. The CDR3 consists of 17 residues. V shed 4 bases, J shed 7 bases, and the junction held 10 bases outside the gene matches. DNA of the CDR3: TGCGCCAGCAGCACGGAAGGGACTAGCGGGGACGACGGGGAGCTGTTTTTT. As protein: CASSTEGTSGDDGELFF.

This clone came up a few times. The CDR3 DNA is TGTGCCAGCAGTGAAAGGACAGCATTTAATTCACCCCTCCACTTT. It specifies CASSERTAFNSPLHF. The chain recombines TRBV2 with TRBJ1-6, with D tentatively TRBD1 (6 bases). The CDR3 contains 15 residues. Germline V lookup: CDR1 SNHLY, CDR2 FYNNEI. V was cut by 2 bases and J by 6 bases, with 11 bases left in between. The complete variable domain, with remaining parts taken from reference TRBV2 and TRBJ1-6, reads EPEVTQTPSHQVTQMGQEVILRCVPISNHLYFYWYRQILGQKVEFLVSFYNNEISEKSEIFDDQFSVERPDGSNFTLKIRSTKLEDSAMYFCASSERTAFNSPLHFGNGTRLTVT.

The genes are TRBV30 and TRBJ1-6, with D possibly matching TRBD1 (6 bases). Germline V CDR1 and CDR2: GTSNPN, SVGIG (reference sequence). This CDR3 has 12 amino acids. Trimming removed 3 bases at V and 10 bases at J, with 10 bases between. The CDR3 protein is CAWRPQGSPLHF. The CDR3, as DNA: TGTGCCTGGAGACCCCAGGGGTCACCCCTCCACTTT.

J is TRBJ1-1 and V is TRBV19; D gene ambiguous. V lost 6 bases, J lost 2 bases, and 7 bases lay in between. Germline V gene lookup returns CDR1 LNHDA and CDR2 SQIVND (reference sequence). The length of the CDR3 is 12 residues. The CDR3 region is CASRRQNTEAFF. The CDR3 coding sequence is TGTGCCAGTAGGAGGCAAAACACTGAAGCTTTCTTT.

This rearrangement joins TRBV19 to TRBJ1-2, with 7 bases that match TRBD1. Germline V gene lookup returns CDR1 LNHDA and CDR2 SQIVND (reference sequence). Trimming took 3 bases from V and 3 from J; bases not matched to a gene: 4. There are 14 residues in the CDR3. CDR3 loop: CASSIYDRDYGYTF. CDR3 DNA sequence: TGTGCCAGTAGTATCTATGACAGGGACTATGGCTACACCTTC.

The chain carries TRBV2 and TRBJ2-7, with TRBD1 matching 10 bases. V was clipped by 7 bases and J by 6 bases; unmatched bases: 6. Germline loops: CDR1 SNHLY, CDR2 FYNNEI. The CDR3 is 13 amino acids. DNA of the CDR3: TGTGCCAGCAAGGGACAGGGGTTTCCCGAGCAGTACTTC. Its protein is CASKGQGFPEQYF.

J is TRBJ1-4 and V is TRBV6-6, with a weak D call TRBD1 (6 bases). The CDR3 extends over 14 amino acids. Germline V gives CDR1 MNHNY, CDR2 SVGAGI (reference sequence). The V end lost 0 bases, the J end lost 8 bases, and 10 bases lay between the germline ends. The CDR3 here is CASSYSRGREKLFF. CDR3 DNA sequence: TGTGCCAGCAGTTACTCGCGGGGGCGCGAAAAACTGTTTTTT.